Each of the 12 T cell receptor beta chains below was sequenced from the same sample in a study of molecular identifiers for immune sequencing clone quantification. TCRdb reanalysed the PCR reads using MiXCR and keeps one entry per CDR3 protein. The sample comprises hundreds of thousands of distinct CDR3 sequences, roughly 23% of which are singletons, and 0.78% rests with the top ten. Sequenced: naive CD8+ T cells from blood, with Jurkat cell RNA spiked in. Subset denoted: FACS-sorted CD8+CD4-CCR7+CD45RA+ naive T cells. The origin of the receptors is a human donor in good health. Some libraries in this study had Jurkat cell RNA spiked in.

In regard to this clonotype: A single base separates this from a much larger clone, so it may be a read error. The CDR3 spells CASSDWTGSFTGELFF. Here the CDR3 DNA reads TGTGCCAGCAGTGATTGGACAGGGTCCTTCACCGGGGAGCTGTTTTTT. V and J are TRBV25-1 and TRBJ2-2; 8 bases match TRBD1. The CDR3 spans 16 residues. Germline trimming cut 3 bases from V and 4 bases from J; bases unmatched to any gene: 7. From germline, CDR1 is MGHDK and CDR2 SYGVNS.

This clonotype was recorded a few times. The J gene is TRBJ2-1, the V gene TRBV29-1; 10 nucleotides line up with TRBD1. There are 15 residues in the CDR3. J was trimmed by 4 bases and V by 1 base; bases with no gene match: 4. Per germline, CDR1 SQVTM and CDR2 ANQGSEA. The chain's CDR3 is CSVEGGTGVYNEQFF. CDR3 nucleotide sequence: TGCAGCGTTGAAGGGGGGACAGGGGTTTACAATGAGCAGTTCTTC.

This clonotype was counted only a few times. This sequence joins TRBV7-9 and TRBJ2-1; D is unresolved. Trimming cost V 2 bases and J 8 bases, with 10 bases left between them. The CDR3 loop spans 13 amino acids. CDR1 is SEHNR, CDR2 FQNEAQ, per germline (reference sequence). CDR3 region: CASSLFLAYEQFF. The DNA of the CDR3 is TGTGCCAGCAGCTTATTTTTAGCCTATGAGCAGTTCTTC.

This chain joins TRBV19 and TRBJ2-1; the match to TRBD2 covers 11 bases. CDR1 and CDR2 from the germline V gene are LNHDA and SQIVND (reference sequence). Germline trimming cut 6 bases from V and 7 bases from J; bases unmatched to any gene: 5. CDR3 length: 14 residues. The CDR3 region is CASRLAGGFNEQFF. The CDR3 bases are TGTGCCAGTAGGTTAGCGGGAGGGTTTAATGAGCAGTTCTTC.

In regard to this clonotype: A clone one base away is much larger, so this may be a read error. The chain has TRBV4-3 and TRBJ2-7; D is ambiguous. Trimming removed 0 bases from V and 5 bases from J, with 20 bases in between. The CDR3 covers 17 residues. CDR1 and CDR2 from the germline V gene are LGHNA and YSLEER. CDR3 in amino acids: CASSQDTVSEGPDEQYF. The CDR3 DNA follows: TGCGCCAGCAGCCAAGATACAGTGTCGGAAGGGCCCGACGAGCAGTACTTC.

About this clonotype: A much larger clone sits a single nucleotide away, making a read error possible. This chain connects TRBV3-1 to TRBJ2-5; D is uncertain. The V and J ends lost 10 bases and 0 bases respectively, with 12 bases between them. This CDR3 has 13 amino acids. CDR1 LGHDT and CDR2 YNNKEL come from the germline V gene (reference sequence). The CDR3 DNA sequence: TGTGCCATCGCGGCCGAATACCAAGAGACCCAGTACTTC. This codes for CAIAAEYQETQYF.

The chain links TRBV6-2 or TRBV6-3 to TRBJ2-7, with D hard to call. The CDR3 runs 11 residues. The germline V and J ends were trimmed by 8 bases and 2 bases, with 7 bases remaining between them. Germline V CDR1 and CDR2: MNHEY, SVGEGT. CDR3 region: CASAYTYEQYF. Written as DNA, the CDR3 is TGTGCCAGCGCGTATACCTACGAGCAGTACTTC.

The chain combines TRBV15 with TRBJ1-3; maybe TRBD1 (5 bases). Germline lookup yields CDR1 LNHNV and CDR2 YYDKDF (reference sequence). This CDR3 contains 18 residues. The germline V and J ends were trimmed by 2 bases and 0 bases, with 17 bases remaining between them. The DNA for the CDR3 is TGTGCCACCAGCAGATTTCCCCGCAATGGGGCCTCTGGAAACACCATATATTTT. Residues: CATSRFPRNGASGNTIYF.

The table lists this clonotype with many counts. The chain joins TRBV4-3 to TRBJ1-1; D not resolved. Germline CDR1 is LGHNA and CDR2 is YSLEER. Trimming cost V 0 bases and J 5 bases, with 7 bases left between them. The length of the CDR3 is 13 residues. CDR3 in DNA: TGCGCCAGCAGCCAAGACGGAAGGACTGAAGCTTTCTTT. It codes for CASSQDGRTEAFF.

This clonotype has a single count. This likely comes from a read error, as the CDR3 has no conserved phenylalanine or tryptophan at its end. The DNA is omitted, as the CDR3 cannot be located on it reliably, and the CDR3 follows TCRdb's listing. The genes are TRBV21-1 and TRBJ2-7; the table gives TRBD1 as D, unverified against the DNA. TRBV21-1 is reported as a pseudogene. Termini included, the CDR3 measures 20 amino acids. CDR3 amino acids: CASSTGPGTPSLVDSYEQYL.

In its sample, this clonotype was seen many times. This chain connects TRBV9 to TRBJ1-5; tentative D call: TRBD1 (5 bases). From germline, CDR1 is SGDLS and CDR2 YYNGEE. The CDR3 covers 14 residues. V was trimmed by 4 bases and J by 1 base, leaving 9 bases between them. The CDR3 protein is CASSMGGSNQPQHF. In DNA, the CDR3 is TGTGCCAGCAGCATGGGGGGGAGCAATCAGCCCCAGCATTTT.

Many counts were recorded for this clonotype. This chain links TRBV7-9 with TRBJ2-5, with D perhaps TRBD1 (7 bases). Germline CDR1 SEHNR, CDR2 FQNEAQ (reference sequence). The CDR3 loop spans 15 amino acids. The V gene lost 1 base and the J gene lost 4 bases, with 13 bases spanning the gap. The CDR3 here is CASSLVLAGGETQYF. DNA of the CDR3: TGTGCCAGCAGCTTAGTACTAGCAGGGGGAGAGACCCAGTACTTC.